A selection of T cell receptor beta chains follows, all from one sample in a study of T cell changes during pregnancy in multiple sclerosis. Profiled with immunoSEQ multiplex PCR; TCRdb holds only in-frame clones, not every one. The sample shows around 40,000 clones, roughly 89% of them seen only once. This material consisted of CD4+ T cells from peripheral blood mononuclear cells, taken in the first trimester of pregnancy. These receptors all come from a female donor with multiple sclerosis, enrolled in a pregnancy study. The CDR3 runs from the conserved cysteine through the conserved F or W. The D gene is left open where the match is weak. The listing skips clone size in some rows; elsewhere it reads once, few, many or a size class.

d_call,cdr3_length,clone_size,j_call,v_call,cdr3_aa,cdr3_nt
NA,15,once,TRBJ2-7,TRBV7-3,CASSSGQPGSYEQYF,TGTGCCAGCAGTTCCGGACAACCGGGCTCCTACGAGCAGTACTTC
TRBD2,17,NA,TRBJ2-1,TRBV27,CASSRSTSGRSYNEQFF,TGTGCCAGCAGCCGGTCCACTAGCGGGAGATCTTACAATGAGCAGTTCTTC
TRBD1,16,NA,TRBJ1-2,TRBV7-2,CASSFVTGDGPYGYTF,TGTGCCAGCAGCTTTGTGACAGGGGATGGCCCTTATGGCTACACCTTC
TRBD1,15,NA,TRBJ2-7,TRBV6-6,CASSRRGRSGYEQYF,TGTGCCAGCAGCCGTAGGGGGCGGTCAGGCTACGAGCAGTACTTC
TRBD2,17,NA,TRBJ2-1,TRBV9,CASSSGALAGGRNEQFF,TGTGCCAGCAGCTCAGGGGCCCTAGCGGGAGGGCGCAATGAGCAGTTCTTC
TRBD1,14,NA,TRBJ2-5,TRBV6-1,CASSRTTGVETQYF,TGTGCCAGCAGCCGAACCACAGGGGTTGAGACCCAGTACTTC
TRBD1,13,NA,TRBJ2-5,TRBV10-3,CAISDRDSETQYF,TGTGCCATCAGTGATAGGGACAGCGAGACCCAGTACTTC
TRBD2,15,NA,TRBJ2-2,TRBV19,CASSIIAGVTGELFF,TGTGCCAGTAGTATAATTGCGGGAGTCACCGGGGAGCTGTTTTTT
TRBD2,14,NA,TRBJ2-1,TRBV11-1,CASSLGLVGHEQFF,TGTGCCAGCAGCCTGGGACTAGTGGGTCATGAGCAGTTCTTC
NA,14,NA,TRBJ1-2,TRBV19,CASSIDRWSRGYTF,TGTGCCAGTAGTATAGACAGGTGGTCTCGTGGCTACACCTTC
NA,14,NA,TRBJ1-2,TRBV6-5,CASSQQGTNYGYTF,TGTGCCAGCAGTCAACAGGGAACTAACTATGGCTACACCTTC
TRBD2,19,NA,TRBJ2-1,TRBV18,CASSPPVGSGKLLYNEQFF,TGTGCCAGCTCACCACCGGTGGGTAGCGGGAAACTCCTTTACAATGAGCAGTTCTTC
TRBD1,13,NA,TRBJ1-5,TRBV7-2,CASSEDRGRAQHF,TGTGCCAGCAGCGAGGACAGGGGAAGAGCCCAGCATTTT
TRBD1,15,NA,TRBJ2-7,TRBV7-3,CASSLGTGVTYEQYF,TGTGCCAGCAGCCTCGGGACAGGGGTAACCTACGAGCAGTACTTC
NA,13,NA,TRBJ1-5,TRBV19,CASSTQDNQPQHF,TGTGCCAGTAGTACCCAGGACAATCAGCCCCAGCATTTT
TRBD2,16,NA,TRBJ2-1,TRBV4-3,CASSVRLAGSPNEQFF,TGCGCCAGCAGCGTGCGACTAGCGGGATCCCCCAATGAGCAGTTCTTC
NA,14,medium-sized,TRBJ1-1,TRBV7-3,CASSLTGGDTEAFF,TGTGCCAGCAGCTTAACCGGGGGAGACACTGAAGCTTTCTTT
TRBD1,15,NA,TRBJ1-2,TRBV6-6,CASSGGDRSGYGYTF,TGTGCCAGCAGCGGAGGGGACAGGTCCGGCTATGGCTACACCTTC
TRBD1,13,once,TRBJ1-1,TRBV7-3,CASSLRQGTEAFF,TGTGCCAGCAGCTTGAGACAGGGGACTGAAGCTTTCTTT
TRBD2,16,once,TRBJ2-3,TRBV5-1,CASSFGSAGTTDTQYF,TGCGCCAGCAGCTTTGGTTCAGCGGGAACCACAGATACGCAGTATTTT
NA,15,NA,TRBJ2-1,TRBV28,CASSLIGLTKNEQFF,TGTGCCAGCAGTTTAATCGGACTCACAAAGAATGAGCAGTTCTTC
TRBD2,15,NA,TRBJ2-7,TRBV5-1,CASSLGVGGGYEQYF,TGCGCCAGCAGCCTTGGGGTTGGGGGGGGCTACGAGCAGTACTTC
TRBD2,16,NA,TRBJ2-6,TRBV6-4,CASSAGRDTGANVLTF,TGTGCCAGCAGTGCGGGGAGGGATACTGGGGCCAACGTCCTGACTTTC
TRBD1,15,NA,TRBJ2-7,TRBV4-1,CASSQGGTGGSEQYF,TGCGCCAGCAGCCAAGGCGGGACAGGGGGCTCCGAGCAGTACTTC
NA,12,NA,TRBJ1-5,TRBV28,CASAVLHQPQHF,TGTGCCAGTGCGGTTTTACATCAGCCCCAGCATTTT
NA,13,NA,TRBJ1-2,TRBV19,CASQTGDNYGYTF,TGTGCCAGCCAGACAGGAGACAACTATGGCTACACCTTC
TRBD1,14,NA,TRBJ1-5,TRBV6-6,CASGRQGGTQPQHF,TGTGCCAGCGGACGACAGGGGGGGACTCAGCCCCAGCATTTT
NA,14,once,TRBJ1-2,TRBV27,CASTIRQAGYGYTF,TGTGCCAGCACCATAAGACAGGCAGGCTATGGCTACACCTTC
NA,14,NA,TRBJ1-5,TRBV5-5,CASSLLWGGQPQHF,TGTGCCAGCAGCTTGCTTTGGGGAGGTCAGCCCCAGCATTTT
NA,15,NA,TRBJ1-2,TRBV5-6,CASSLVAPGGYGYTF,TGTGCCAGCAGCTTGGTGGCACCAGGAGGTTACGGCTACACCTTC
TRBD2,15,few,TRBJ2-5,TRBV19,CASSLGGGTGETQYF,TGTGCCAGTAGCCTGGGGGGAGGGACGGGAGAGACCCAGTACTTC
TRBD1,15,NA,TRBJ2-1,TRBV2,CASRGQGGPYNEQFF,TGTGCCAGCAGAGGACAGGGTGGACCTTACAATGAGCAGTTCTTC
NA,17,NA,TRBJ2-7,TRBV30,CAWSLKPGLKPPYEQYF,TGTGCCTGGAGTCTTAAACCGGGACTCAAACCCCCCTACGAGCAGTACTTC
NA,15,NA,TRBJ1-3,TRBV7-9,CASSPPGRGGNTIYF,TGTGCCAGCAGCCCACCTGGGCGCGGGGGAAACACCATATATTTT
TRBD1,14,NA,TRBJ1-5,TRBV28,CASSLGQVTGPQHF,TGTGCCAGCAGTTTGGGACAGGTCACGGGGCCCCAGCATTTT
TRBD1,14,NA,TRBJ2-5,TRBV14,CASSPRTGRETQYF,TGTGCCAGCAGCCCTCGGACAGGGAGAGAGACCCAGTACTTC
TRBD1,14,medium-sized,TRBJ1-1,TRBV28,CASKRDRRNTEAFF,TGTGCCAGCAAGCGGGACAGGAGGAACACTGAAGCTTTCTTT
NA,14,NA,TRBJ1-3,TRBV6-5,CASSPLDRGNTIYF,TGTGCCAGCAGCCCACTCGACAGGGGAAACACCATATATTTT
TRBD1,15,NA,TRBJ1-2,TRBV7-2,CASSSSAGTGDGYTF,TGTGCCAGCAGCTCCAGCGCCGGGACAGGGGACGGCTACACCTTC
NA,15,NA,TRBJ2-3,TRBV6-6,CASSPATGIADTQYF,TGTGCCAGCAGTCCAGCCACAGGGATCGCAGATACGCAGTATTTT
TRBD1,14,NA,TRBJ1-2,TRBV7-2,CASSLESRGYGYTF,TGTGCCAGCAGCTTAGAATCCAGGGGGTATGGCTACACCTTC
NA,14,NA,TRBJ2-2,TRBV9,CASSAYGNTGELFF,TGTGCCAGCAGCGCTTACGGGAACACCGGGGAGCTGTTTTTT
TRBD1,15,NA,TRBJ2-7,TRBV27,CASSYGTGSSYEQYF,TGTGCCAGCAGCTACGGGACAGGGTCTTCCTACGAGCAGTACTTC
NA,12,NA,TRBJ2-1,TRBV30,CAWSVNQGEQFF,TGTGCCTGGAGTGTAAACCAGGGTGAGCAGTTCTTC
NA,13,NA,TRBJ2-5,TRBV2,CASSRQEEETQYF,TGTGCCAGCAGTCGACAGGAGGAAGAGACCCAGTACTTC
TRBD1,15,NA,TRBJ1-1,TRBV14,CASSQPGTGNTEAFF,TGTGCCAGCAGCCAGCCCGGGACAGGGAACACTGAAGCTTTCTTT
NA,11,NA,TRBJ2-3,TRBV30,CAWTFTDTQYF,TGTGCCTGGACCTTCACAGATACGCAGTATTTT
TRBD1,15,NA,TRBJ2-7,TRBV5-1,CASSSRQGTGDEQYF,TGCGCCAGCAGCTCCAGACAGGGGACGGGCGACGAGCAGTACTTC
TRBD2,15,NA,TRBJ2-5,TRBV9,CASSVGGLAEETQYF,TGTGCCAGCAGCGTAGGGGGACTAGCGGAAGAGACCCAGTACTTC
TRBD2,16,once,TRBJ2-1,TRBV11-2,CASSFLAGVFYNEQFF,TGTGCCAGCAGCTTCCTAGCGGGAGTCTTCTACAATGAGCAGTTCTTC
TRBD1,14,NA,TRBJ2-2,TRBV25-1,CASSEDRDTGELFF,TGTGCCAGCAGTGAGGACAGGGACACCGGGGAGCTGTTTTTT
TRBD2,14,NA,TRBJ2-5,TRBV19,CASRASGSTETQYF,TGTGCCAGTAGAGCTAGCGGGAGCACAGAGACCCAGTACTTC
NA,13,NA,TRBJ1-4,TRBV2,CASRRYENEKLFF,TGTGCCAGCAGACGCTACGAAAATGAAAAACTGTTTTTT
NA,17,NA,TRBJ2-2,TRBV9,CASSVGLAGRSSGELFF,TGTGCCAGCAGCGTAGGTCTGGCGGGAAGAAGTAGCGGGGAGCTGTTTTTT
TRBD2,17,once,TRBJ2-1,TRBV7-9,CASSLATSGISYNEQFF,TGTGCCAGCAGCTTAGCGACTAGCGGGATTTCCTACAATGAGCAGTTCTTC